This TCR beta chain was identified in a study of blood T cell repertoires in COVID-19 (dated by TCRdb to 2020 to 2022). About the investigation overall: Samples from collaborators originated in the United States, Italy and Spain and spanned both the acute and convalescent phases of COVID-19. The material from the prospective study consisted of cDNA or gDNA derived from T cells, B-cell-depleted T cells, or PBMCs. Deeply sampled blood TCRbeta repertoires from subjects exposed to, actively infected with, or recovered from COVID-19 were included in the dataset. The repertoires were released in a freely available public database meant as a resource for research on the immune response to SARS-CoV-2. The samples were drawn from two sources: the first 160 participants of the ongoing ImmuneRACE study, and 950 to 1,500 subjects contributed by 6 global collaborators. Sample metadata almost always included a de-identified subject ID, COVID-19 status, age in years and sex. Where HLA class I and class II types were available, the types were taken from metadata supplied by the sample provider, not from assay-based typing. The full study reports these points: The amount of clinical and demographic metadata varied by source and participant and was provided uncurated.

Collaborating institutions collected whole blood in K2EDTA tubes following their own protocols. For TCRbeta analysis, collaborator samples were shipped as frozen whole blood, as isolated PBMCs, or as DNA extracted from either sample type. The CDR3 sequence holds 14 residues, the cysteine and phenylalanine included. Only the CDR3 DNA is retained, 42 bases long and in frame from the first base. Sequences SGHRS (CDR1) and YFSETQ (CDR2) are obtained from the germline V gene. Trimming removed 1 base from V and 3 bases from J; the gene matches leave 0 bases unexplained. TCRbeta CDR3 regions were amplified from genomic DNA by means of the immunoSEQ Assay, a bias-controlled multiplex PCR. As for the original processing: The number of nucleated cells in each sample was estimated from the amplification of reference gene primers within the assay. To quantify the absolute abundance of each unique TCRbeta CDR3 rearrangement, sequence reads were collapsed and filtered. For each sample, productive Simpson clonality was calculated by taking the square root of Simpson's diversity index across productive rearrangements. Entries here come from immuneACCESS through TCRdb and include only in-frame sequences with V and J called. Some clones fail to appear in such tables; in the studies checked, an unresolved V gene covers under half of the shortfall, and the cause of the remainder is unknown. That table is the source of V, J and clone size, and D and trimming were worked out from the DNA. This sample has roughly 40,000 clones in its table, and roughly three quarters of those were observed once. The top ten clonotypes cover roughly 19% of the sample.

Note on this clone: No antigen is known for it. No clone much larger than this one lies a single base away; base qualities are absent.

This clonotype was sampled from a man in his sixties or seventies with acute or convalescent COVID-19. Sequencing was carried out using peripheral blood. The rearrangement combines TRBV5-1 with TRBJ2-5; 10 junctional bases match TRBD2. DNA sequence: TGCGCCAGCAGCTTGACTAGCGGGAAAGAGACCCAGTACTTC. This translates into CASSLTSGKETQYF.